The source of this T cell receptor (beta chain) is a study of cytomegalovirus exposure and HLA in healthy donors. Study findings and constraints: Overall, some 160 TCR beta chains were annotated as cytomegalovirus-associated.

The CDR3 loop spans 16 amino acids. Trimming cost V 3 bases and J 3 bases; bases outside gene matches: 7. Looked up from germline, CDR1 is MGHRA and CDR2 is YSYEKL. The primer mix had 60 Vbeta and 13 Jbeta primers. Assay: immunoSEQ multiplex PCR; the TCRdb copy retains only in-frame clones and omits some. The clone table shows tens of thousands of clones, with the ten largest holding about 8%. Points on this clone: The antigen is undetermined.

This chain links TRBV4-1 with TRBJ2-1; TRBD2 agrees at 8 bases. Sequences were obtained from PBMCs. The TCR comes from a male donor in good health and CMV-seronegative. Here the CDR3 reads CASSHPTSGYYNEQFF. CDR3 sequence (DNA): TGCGCCAGCAGCCACCCTACTAGCGGATACTACAATGAGCAGTTCTTC.